This is a list of T cell receptor beta chains from one sample in a study of T cell changes during pregnancy in multiple sclerosis. Some clones are missing from TCRdb's copy, which holds only in-frame ones; the method was immunoSEQ multiplex PCR. There are under 75,000 clones in the sample; 92% occur only once, and about 2.5% lies in the top ten. The source was peripheral blood, collected in the third trimester of pregnancy. Receptors were obtained from a female donor in good health, enrolled as a control in a pregnancy study. CDR3s leave out the opening cysteine and the closing phenylalanine or tryptophan.

v_call,cdr3_aa
TRBV10-3,AIRGRGSTAEAF
TRBV2,ASTSGLAREQY
TRBV5-4,ASNHRLAGVVDTQY
TRBV10-1,ASSPLSRTGNTEAF
TRBV27,ASRTTGVSNYGYT
TRBV4-1,ASSQGRGSGTEAF
TRBV4-2,ASSQVDRSSYNSPLH
TRBV5-1,ASGSGQNTEAF
TRBV19,ASTGSGRASDTQY
TRBV30,AWSFDRPGGANVLT
TRBV18,ASYSGTGIYEQY
TRBV10-2,ASSGQGNSPLH
TRBV18,ASSPGQVVSEQY
TRBV19,ASSQGQNRETQY
TRBV7-2,ASSLGQLDTEAF
TRBV11-3,ASSVGGATTDTQY
TRBV11-1,ASRRTGSSSYEQY
TRBV9,ASSLGGSANTGELF
TRBV7-2,ASSPGQHYEQY
TRBV7-2,ASSSPSGSAQETQY
TRBV5-4,ASSPGTGSAF
TRBV27,ASSLGTSGTGTDTQY
TRBV7-3,ASSSRTGPPVLT
TRBV6-1,ASSETQGTLNTEAF
TRBV29-1,TTGGVTNGYT
TRBV4-1,ASSQGEGADTQY
TRBV7-9,ASSFFRDRGTGELF
TRBV19,ASSIGGSNQPQH
TRBV7-9,ASSHTGADTQY
TRBV28,ASSSSQNTEAF
TRBV14,ASSHSLAGYTQY
TRBV28,ASSFYRASGGIYNEQF